These T cell receptor beta chains were read from a single sample in a study of post-analysis software for immune sequencing data. TCRdb re-called the PCR reads with MiXCR, one entry per CDR3 protein. Of roughly 870,000 distinct CDR3 sequences listed, under 70% were seen once; the top ten hold approximately 4.5%. Sequencing was carried out using blood. The source is a girl aged 10 to 17 with multiple sclerosis. Each CDR3 is given with its conserved first and last residue. A D gene is named only where the DNA matches it firmly. The size entry is marked missing in some rows and otherwise reads once, few, many or a size class.

size | J | D | V | CDR3 | DNA
. | TRBJ2-5 | . | TRBV12-3/TRBV12-4 | CASTAPASETQYF | TGTGCCAGCACGGCCCCCGCGTCCGAGACCCAGTACTTC
few | TRBJ1-4 | . | TRBV29-1 | CSVEDLTSREKLFF | TGCAGCGTTGAAGATTTGACTTCCCGTGAAAAACTGTTTTTT
. | TRBJ2-7 | TRBD2 | TRBV20-1 | CSASPPTSGYYEQYF | TGCAGTGCTAGTCCGCCGACTAGCGGGTACTACGAGCAGTACTTC
. | TRBJ2-5 | . | TRBV20-1 | CSAQRDSQETQYF | TGCAGTGCCCAAAGGGATTCCCAAGAGACCCAGTACTTC
. | TRBJ2-7 | . | TRBV4-1 | CASSHPGVHEQYF | TGCGCCAGCAGCCATCCAGGGGTCCACGAGCAGTACTTC
. | TRBJ2-1 | TRBD2 | TRBV20-1 | CSAPLLRGFYNEQFF | TGCAGTGCACCTCTGTTGCGGGGGTTCTACAATGAGCAGTTCTTC
few | TRBJ1-6 | . | TRBV5-1 | CASSLTGLNSPLHF | TGCGCCAGCAGCCTTACAGGGCTCAATTCACCCCTCCACTTT
. | TRBJ1-2 | . | TRBV6-1 | CASTGLRRRPGAANYGYTF | TGTGCCAGCACTGGTCTCCGCCGCCGTCCGGGAGCAGCTAACTATGGCTACACCTTC
. | TRBJ2-5 | . | TRBV20-1 | CSATDEQETQYF | TGCAGTGCAACGGACGAGCAAGAGACCCAGTACTTC
few | TRBJ2-5 | . | TRBV7-9 | CASSSGQYQETQYF | TGTGCCAGCAGCTCGGGACAATATCAAGAGACCCAGTACTTC
. | TRBJ2-5 | . | TRBV7-2 | CASSSNGGTQETQYF | TGTGCCAGCAGCTCAAACGGGGGAACCCAAGAGACCCAGTACTTC
. | TRBJ2-3 | . | TRBV7-3 | CASSLTFGQGTQYF | TGTGCCAGCAGCTTAACGTTCGGGCAAGGGACGCAGTATTTT
. | TRBJ2-1 | . | TRBV6-5 | CASSPPGAPYNEQFF | TGTGCCAGCAGTCCGCCCGGGGCACCCTACAATGAGCAGTTCTTC
. | TRBJ1-2 | . | TRBV29-1 | CSAAGGAGNYGYTF | TGCAGCGCCGCCGGCGGGGCGGGTAACTATGGCTACACCTTC
. | TRBJ2-3 | TRBD2 | TRBV5-1 | CASSLGLAVRTDTQYF | TGCGCCAGCAGCTTGGGCCTAGCGGTGCGCACAGATACGCAGTATTTT